These 14 T cell receptor beta chains share one sample of origin, sequenced in a study of shared clonotypes between healthy human individuals. The repertoire was sequenced with immunoSEQ multiplex PCR; TCRdb's copy has only in-frame clones and lacks some. The table includes approximately 2.5 million clones, over 85% detected once. The sample was naive CD4+ T cells from PBMCs. The subset is: CD45RA+ positively selected. The receptor set was obtained from a man between 18 and 29 years old in good health. Some clones in this sample may be carry-over from other donors' samples.

As concerns this clone: The sample contains more than one DNA sequence encoding this CDR3. V gene TRBV9 combines with J gene TRBJ2-1; D not resolved. Germline CDR1 reads SGDLS; CDR2 reads YYNGEE. V was cut by 0 bases and J by 3 bases, with 7 bases left in between. The CDR3 totals 14 residues. The CDR3 region has the DNA TGTGCCAGCAGCGTAGCGTCGGGCTACAATGAGCAGTTCTTC. Protein: CASSVASGYNEQFF.

J is TRBJ2-5 and V is TRBV6-1; possible D gene TRBD2, 5 bases. The length of the CDR3 is 15 residues. The V end was cut by 1 base, the J end by 5 bases, with 14 bases between. The germline V gene encodes CDR1 MNHNS and CDR2 SASEGT. CDR3 sequence reads: CASSEGKAAGETQYF. CDR3 sequence (DNA): TGTGCCAGCAGTGAAGGAAAAGCGGCTGGGGAGACCCAGTACTTC.

The chain links TRBV11-2 to TRBJ2-7, with TRBD1 matching over 7 bases. The CDR3 extends over 15 amino acids. After removal of 3 bases from V and 2 bases from J, the junction contained 7 bases not matched to a gene. Looked up from germline, CDR1 is SGHAT and CDR2 is FQNNGV. The CDR3 region has the DNA TGTGCCAGCAGCTTCAATACAGGGGAGACCTACGAGCAGTACTTC. Translation gives CASSFNTGETYEQYF.

The V call is TRBV5-1, the J call TRBJ2-7; 7 bases align to TRBD1. Trimming cost V 3 bases and J 2 bases; bases outside gene matches: 11. CDR1 is SGHRS, CDR2 YFSETQ, per germline. The length of the CDR3 is 16 residues. This CDR3 reads CASSSGLGQLPYEQYF. CDR3 nucleotide sequence: TGCGCCAGCAGCTCTGGACTGGGACAGCTCCCCTACGAGCAGTACTTC.

This clone appeared a single time. This rearrangement joins TRBV28 to TRBJ2-3, with TRBD2 matching 13 bases. V gave up 2 bases and J gave up 0 bases; unmatched junction bases: 11. This CDR3 comprises 20 residues. Looked up from germline, CDR1 is MDHEN and CDR2 is SYDVKM. The CDR3 protein is CASSLRGLAGTPMSTDTQYF. CDR3 DNA sequence: TGTGCCAGCAGTTTACGGGGACTAGCGGGGACACCCATGAGCACAGATACGCAGTATTTT.

The chain links TRBV9 to TRBJ2-2; TRBD2 matches at 9 bases. This CDR3 region has 15 residues. V trimming: 0 bases; J trimming: 4 bases; junction bases outside the gene matches: 1. From germline, CDR1 is SGDLS and CDR2 YYNGEE. The CDR3 here is CASSVGLAVTGELFF. DNA of the CDR3: TGTGCCAGCAGCGTAGGACTAGCGGTCACCGGGGAGCTGTTTTTT.

V and J are TRBV19 and TRBJ1-5; 9 positions agree with TRBD1. The CDR3 has 18 amino acids. Germline V gives CDR1 LNHDA, CDR2 SQIVND (reference sequence). After removal of 5 bases from V and 3 bases from J, the junction contained 14 bases not matched to a gene. CDR3 amino acids: CASSLGQGRGWVNQPQHF. The DNA of the CDR3 is TGTGCCAGTAGTCTCGGACAGGGGAGGGGTTGGGTCAATCAGCCCCAGCATTTT.

The chain joins TRBV28 to TRBJ2-1; D uncertain. Trimming stripped 2 bases from V and 2 bases from J, with 16 bases between. Germline V gene data show CDR1 as MDHEN and CDR2 as SYDVKM. This CDR3 contains 17 residues. CDR3 nucleotides: TGTGCCAGCAGTTTACCCCACGGAGTGCCCGCCTACAATGAGCAGTTCTTC. It yields the protein CASSLPHGVPAYNEQFF.

The rearrangement joins TRBV5-6 to TRBJ2-3; D call uncertain. CDR3 length: 13 residues. Deletions cut 6 bases from V and 8 bases from J, with 16 bases between. Germline loops: CDR1 SGHDT, CDR2 YYEEEE. CDR3 in DNA: TGTGCCAGCAACGCCTTTTCCCGTGGTACGCAGTATTTT. It yields the protein CASNAFSRGTQYF.

The V and J genes are TRBV28 and TRBJ1-6; possible D gene TRBD1, 5 bases. Germline V gene lookup returns CDR1 MDHEN and CDR2 SYDVKM. The CDR3 runs to 14 residues. V was clipped by 8 bases and J by 7 bases, with 15 bases between them. The CDR3 spells CASFRDAGNSPLHF. CDR3 coding DNA: TGTGCCAGCTTCCGGGACGCGGGCAATTCACCCCTCCACTTT.

The genes are TRBV10-1 and TRBJ2-1; TRBD2 aligns across 9 bases. V dropped 2 bases and J dropped 4; count of bases not matched to a gene: 6. The CDR3 has 16 residues. CDR1 and CDR2 (germline): WNHNN, SYGVQD (reference sequence). The CDR3 spells CASSEASGDLYNEQFF. Written as DNA, the CDR3 is TGCGCCAGCAGTGAGGCTAGCGGGGACCTATACAATGAGCAGTTCTTC.

The chain links TRBV19 to TRBJ1-2; 7 bases are shared with TRBD1. Unmatched junction bases numbered 14, after V lost 3 bases and J lost 4 bases. In germline, CDR1 is LNHDA, CDR2 SQIVND (reference sequence). CDR3 length: 17 amino acids. The CDR3 is CASSMKDRKGPSYGYTF. CDR3 nucleotide sequence: TGTGCCAGTAGTATGAAGGACAGGAAAGGCCCTAGCTATGGCTACACCTTC.

This clone has only one observation. The chain carries TRBV5-1 and TRBJ1-2; 9 bases are a match to TRBD1. Germline lookup yields CDR1 SGHRS and CDR2 YFSETQ. The CDR3 loop spans 13 amino acids. Unmatched junction bases numbered 10, after V lost 7 bases and J lost 9 bases. The CDR3 is CASGQGQGESYTF. The DNA of the CDR3 is TGCGCCAGCGGCCAGGGACAGGGTGAGAGCTACACCTTC.

J is TRBJ1-1 and V is TRBV10-1; D perhaps matches TRBD1 (6 bases). The CDR3 runs to 14 residues. V shed 3 bases and J shed 5 bases, with 13 bases lying between them. CDR1 and CDR2 from the germline V gene are WNHNN and SYGVQD (reference sequence). CDR3 amino acids: CASSEGGNKTEAFF. CDR3 DNA sequence: TGCGCCAGCAGTGAAGGGGGGAATAAGACTGAAGCTTTCTTT.